Here is one TCR beta chain with its context. These data are taken from a study of blood T cells in healthy people across ages. Together with a sample-barcoded 5' primer, a J-beta primer mix was included in a second PCR lasting about 7 to 11 cycles. TCRdb passed the 5' RACE reads through MiXCR, listing each CDR3 protein once. In the table there are some 920,000 distinct CDR3 sequences, roughly 51% of which are singletons. The source material was blood. The TCR originated in a woman aged 60-75 years in good health.

Written as DNA, the CDR3 is TGTGCCAGTAGAATGCGGGACGCCTCCTACGAGCAGTACTTC. Translated, it gives CASRMRDASYEQYF. The rearrangement links TRBV19 to TRBJ2-7; D possibly corresponds to TRBD2 (6 bases). In germline, CDR1 is LNHDA, CDR2 SQIVND (reference sequence). The length of the CDR3 is 14 residues. V shed 6 bases and J shed 0 bases, with 12 bases lying between them.